Listed below are T cell receptor beta chains from one sample, sequenced in a study of memory CD8 T cells in hepatitis C reinfection. Using immunoSEQ multiplex PCR, the repertoire was profiled, and TCRdb retains in-frame clones only, with some absent. Here the sample spans under 50,000 clones, 70% to 90% being singletons. Sequenced sample: naive CD8+ T cells sorted from blood. These receptor sequences come from a man aged 18 to 30 with hepatitis C virus infection. CDR3s include the opening cysteine and the closing phenylalanine or tryptophan. D genes are given only for firm matches. Size values are once, few and many counts, or a class for expanded clones, and some rows have none.

cdr3_aa cdr3_nt clone_size j_call d_call v_call
CASGQGATLSGNTIYF TGTGCCAGCGGACAGGGGGCGACTTTATCTGGAAACACCATATATTTT - TRBJ1-3 TRBD1 TRBV9
CASSHLAMGAVTGELFF TGCGCCAGCAGCCACCTAGCGATGGGAGCGGTCACCGGGGAGCTGTTTTTT - TRBJ2-2 - TRBV4-1
CASSAISSGSTGELFF TGCGCCAGCAGCGCTATTTCTAGCGGCAGCACCGGGGAGCTGTTTTTT - TRBJ2-2 TRBD2 TRBV4-1
CASSKVLAWGGDGPDTEAFF TGCGCCAGCAGCAAAGTATTGGCGTGGGGAGGCGATGGACCCGACACTGAAGCTTTCTTT - TRBJ1-1 - TRBV4-1
CASSYSSRDEQFF TGTGCCAGCAGTTACTCGTCACGGGATGAGCAGTTCTTC - TRBJ2-1 - TRBV6-5
CASSKAGTGNGYTF TGTGCCAGCAGCAAAGCCGGGACAGGGAATGGCTACACCTTC - TRBJ1-2 TRBD1 TRBV7-9
CASSPQTGFYGYTF TGTGCCAGCAGCCCCCAGACAGGCTTCTATGGCTACACCTTC once TRBJ1-2 - TRBV14
CASSQRQGANTEAFF TGTGCCAGCAGCCAAAGACAGGGGGCAAACACTGAAGCTTTCTTT - TRBJ1-1 TRBD1 TRBV7-8
CASSSDRLAGDKEQYF TGTGCCAGCAGCTCAGATCGACTAGCGGGAGATAAGGAGCAGTACTTC - TRBJ2-7 TRBD2 TRBV7-9
CASSSWTGAYEQYF TGTGCCAGCAGTTCCTGGACAGGAGCCTACGAGCAGTACTTC - TRBJ2-7 TRBD1 TRBV6-1
CASSLITRGALLDTIYF TGTGCCAGCAGCTTAATAACCCGGGGGGCGCTTCTAGACACCATATATTTT - TRBJ1-3 - TRBV11-2
CASSEASGGEGDTQYF TGTGCCAGCAGTGAAGCTAGCGGGGGGGAGGGAGATACGCAGTATTTT - TRBJ2-3 TRBD2 TRBV6-1
CASSIRSPGDTQYF TGTGCCAGTAGTATCCGTTCCCCGGGAGATACGCAGTATTTT - TRBJ2-3 - TRBV19
CASSGSGPEAFF TGTGCCAGCAGTGGTTCAGGGCCTGAAGCTTTCTTT few TRBJ1-1 - TRBV6-5
CASRLGYRTGETGELFF TGTGCCAGCAGGTTGGGGTATAGGACAGGGGAAACCGGGGAGCTGTTTTTT - TRBJ2-2 TRBD1 TRBV27
CASRQGTLNTEAFF TGTGCCAGCAGGCAGGGGACCCTGAACACTGAAGCTTTCTTT - TRBJ1-1 - TRBV27
CSVVLSLSYEQYF TGCAGCGTTGTACTGAGTCTCTCCTACGAGCAGTACTTC - TRBJ2-7 - TRBV29-1